This T cell receptor (beta chain) was sequenced for a study of cytomegalovirus exposure and HLA in healthy donors. Study as a whole: Of around 410 genotyped donors, 81% grouped in the Caucasian-associated ancestry cluster.

Germline CDR1 and CDR2: SGDLS and YYNGEE. V shed 4 bases and J 5 bases; nucleotides not matched to a gene: 12. This CDR3 spans 15 amino acids. A remark on this clone: Antigen specificity is unknown.

Findings of the study overall: Relative to equally common others, HLA-associated TCR beta chains showed greater clonal expansion in a later analysis. Earlier results showed most TCR beta V segments being productive about 90% or about 30% of the time.

Use of 60 Vbeta and 13 Jbeta primers characterized the PCR. TCRdb's copy holds only in-frame clones and misses some; the assay was immunoSEQ multiplex PCR. The table lists more than 65,000 clones, around 79% of them singletons. The clonotype comes from a man younger than 30 in good health and CMV-seropositive. Sequencing was carried out using PBMCs. This chain connects TRBV9 to TRBJ2-7, with TRBD2 identical over 7 bases. The CDR3 spells CASSPSWTSTHEQYF. CDR3 in DNA: TGTGCCAGCAGCCCCTCCTGGACTAGTACCCACGAGCAGTACTTC.